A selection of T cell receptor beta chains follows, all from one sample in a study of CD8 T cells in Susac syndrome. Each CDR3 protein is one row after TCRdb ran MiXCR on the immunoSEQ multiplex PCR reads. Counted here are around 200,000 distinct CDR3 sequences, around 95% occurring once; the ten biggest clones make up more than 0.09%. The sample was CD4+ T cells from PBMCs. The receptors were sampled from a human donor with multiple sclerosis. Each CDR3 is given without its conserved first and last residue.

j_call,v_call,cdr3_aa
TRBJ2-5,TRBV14,ASSQEQRGVQETQY
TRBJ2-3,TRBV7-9,ASSPPSGGLDTQY
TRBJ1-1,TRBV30,AWSVDGFEAF
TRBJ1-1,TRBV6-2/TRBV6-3,ASTDNGGHTEAF
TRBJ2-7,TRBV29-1,SVTYRGTVEQY
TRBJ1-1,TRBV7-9,ASSLGSGTGGTEAF
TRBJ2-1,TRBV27,ASSLGLAGSWANEQF
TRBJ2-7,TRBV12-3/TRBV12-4,ASTRGASYEQY
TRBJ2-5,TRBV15,ATSRRLTDQETQY
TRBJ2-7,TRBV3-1,ASSLSGTGIYEQY
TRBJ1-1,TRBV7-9,ASSPHKARPDEAF
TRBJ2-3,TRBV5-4,ASSNPPGWDTDTQY
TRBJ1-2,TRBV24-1,ATSDSGTGNGYT
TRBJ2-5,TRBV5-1,ASSLRGVLQETQY
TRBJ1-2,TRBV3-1,ASRPQGVNYGYT
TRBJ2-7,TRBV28,ASSFPLPKWSEQY
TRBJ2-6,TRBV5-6,ASSLPGSGANVLT
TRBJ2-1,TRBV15,ATSREVSSGGEQF